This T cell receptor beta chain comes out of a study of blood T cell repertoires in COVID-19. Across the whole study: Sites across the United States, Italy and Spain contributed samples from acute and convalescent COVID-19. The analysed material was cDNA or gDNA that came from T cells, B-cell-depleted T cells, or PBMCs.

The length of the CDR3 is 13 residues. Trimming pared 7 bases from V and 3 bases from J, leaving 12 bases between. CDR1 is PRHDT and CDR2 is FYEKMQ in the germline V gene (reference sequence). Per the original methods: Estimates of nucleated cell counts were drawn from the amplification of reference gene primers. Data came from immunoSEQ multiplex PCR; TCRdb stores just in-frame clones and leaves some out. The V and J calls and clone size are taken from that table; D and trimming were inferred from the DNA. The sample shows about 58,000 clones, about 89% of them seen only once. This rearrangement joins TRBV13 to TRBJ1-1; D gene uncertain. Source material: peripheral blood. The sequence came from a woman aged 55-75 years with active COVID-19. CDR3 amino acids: CASIDTLDTEAFF. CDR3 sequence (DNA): TGTGCCAGCATCGACACCTTGGACACTGAAGCTTTCTTT. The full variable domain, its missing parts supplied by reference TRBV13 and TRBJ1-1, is AAGVIQSPRHLIKEKRETATLKCYPIPRHDTVYWYQQGPGQDPQFLISFYEKMQSDKGSIPDRFSAQQFSDYHSELNMSSLELGDSALYFCASIDTLDTEAFFGQGTRLTVV.